The 21 T cell receptor beta chains below were found in one sample sequenced in a study of blood T cell repertoires in COVID-19. Using immunoSEQ multiplex PCR, the repertoire was profiled, and TCRdb retains in-frame clones only, with some absent. The sample holds around 210,000 clones, 70% to 90% seen once. What was sequenced was PBMCs or T cells enriched from blood (not recorded which). The receptors come from a woman aged 18-29 years who had recovered from COVID-19.

The genes are TRBV7-9 and TRBJ2-1, with TRBD2 matching over 9 bases. CDR3 size: 13 residues. In germline, CDR1 is SEHNR, CDR2 FQNEAQ (reference sequence). V dropped 8 bases and J dropped 8; count of bases not matched to a gene: 7. The CDR3 nucleotides are TGTGCCAGCGGGACTAGCTACGGGTATGAGCAGTTCTTC. Amino acid sequence: CASGTSYGYEQFF.

The gene calls are TRBV11-2 and TRBJ1-1; D is perhaps TRBD1 (6 bases). V was shortened by 4 bases and J by 0 bases, with 24 bases between the two germline ends. Germline CDR1 SGHAT, CDR2 FQNNGV. The CDR3 is 19 residues long. CDR3 region: CASSSQQTKDSLMNTEAFF. In DNA, the CDR3 is TGTGCCAGCAGCTCCCAACAAACGAAGGACAGTCTGATGAACACTGAAGCTTTCTTT.

The V and J genes are TRBV3-1 (or the pseudogene TRBV3-2) and TRBJ1-1; 9 nucleotides agree with TRBD1. Germline lookup yields CDR1 LGHDT and CDR2 YNNKEL (reference sequence). This CDR3 region has 15 residues. V lost 4 bases to trimming and J lost 3 bases; unmatched junction nucleotides: 6. The CDR3 DNA is TGTGCCAGCAGCCCCCTCGGGACAGGGTACACTGAAGCTTTCTTT. Translation gives CASSPLGTGYTEAFF.

This chain connects TRBV5-1 to TRBJ2-3; maybe TRBD1 (5 bases). V lost 0 bases, J lost 2 bases, and 10 bases lay in between. CDR1 SGHRS and CDR2 YFSETQ come from the germline V gene. The CDR3 totals 15 residues. CDR3 bases: TGCGCCAGCAGCTTGGATCCAGGGCCCACAGATACGCAGTATTTT. Amino acid sequence: CASSLDPGPTDTQYF.

The chain carries TRBV30 and TRBJ2-3, with 9 bases fitting TRBD1. The CDR3 consists of 16 residues. CDR1 is GTSNPN, CDR2 SVGIG, per germline (reference sequence). Losses at the gene ends were 0 bases for V and 6 bases for J; bases not matched to a gene: 10. DNA of the CDR3: TGTGCCTGGAGTGTATGGTGGACAGGGGAGGAGGATACGCAGTATTTT. It yields the protein CAWSVWWTGEEDTQYF.

The V gene is TRBV2, the J gene TRBJ2-7; TRBD2 might be the D (5 bases). The CDR3 covers 12 residues. Trimming cost V 4 bases and J 2 bases, with 6 bases left between them. Germline V gene sequence: CDR1 SNHLY, CDR2 FYNNEI. The CDR3 DNA reads as TGTGCCAGCAGTGTACTAGCCTACGAGCAGTACTTC. It codes for CASSVLAYEQYF.

The gene calls are TRBV6-5 and TRBJ2-5, with D possibly matching TRBD2 (5 bases). The ends were cut back, 7 bases at V and 3 bases at J, with 18 bases in the middle. The CDR3 runs 15 residues. Germline CDR1 reads MNHEY; CDR2 reads SVGAGI. CDR3 in amino acids: CASTPLWRVEETQYF. The CDR3 DNA reads TGTGCCAGCACGCCCCTCTGGCGGGTCGAAGAGACCCAGTACTTC.

The chain combines TRBV10-3 with TRBJ1-4; weak D call: TRBD1 (5 bases). The V gene's germline CDR1 is ENHRY and CDR2 SYGVKD. The V gene lost 2 bases and the J gene lost 8 bases, with 12 bases spanning the gap. The CDR3 is 14 residues long. CDR3 DNA sequence: TGTGCCATCAGTGAGGACAGCGGGGGAGAAAAACTGTTTTTT. It yields the protein CAISEDSGGEKLFF.

The chain employs TRBV7-2 and TRBJ1-2, with D possibly TRBD1 on 5 matching bases. The CDR3 is 17 amino acids. The V gene lost 1 base and the J gene lost 1 base, with 16 bases spanning the gap. Germline V gene sequence: CDR1 SGHTA, CDR2 FQGNSA. This CDR3 is CASSLEGRGHFNYGYTF. DNA of the CDR3: TGTGCCAGCAGCTTAGAAGGAAGGGGCCACTTTAACTATGGCTACACCTTC.

The V call is TRBV5-4, the J call TRBJ1-3; D perhaps matches TRBD1 (5 bases). Germline V gene data show CDR1 as SGHNT and CDR2 as YYREEE (reference sequence). Deletions cut 3 bases from V and 6 bases from J, with 13 bases between. This CDR3 is built from 14 residues. CDR3 nucleotides: TGTGCCAGCAGCTCAAGACAGAGCGCAAACACCATATATTTT. Encoded protein: CASSSRQSANTIYF.

V gene TRBV2 combines with J gene TRBJ2-7; 9 nucleotides align to TRBD1. Germline trimming cut 8 bases from V and 5 bases from J; bases unmatched to any gene: 7. CDR3 size: 13 residues. In germline, CDR1 is SNHLY, CDR2 FYNNEI. The CDR3 DNA sequence: TGTGCCAGCCACTTGACAGGGGGAGACGAGCAGTACTTC. Amino acid sequence: CASHLTGGDEQYF.

The rearrangement joins TRBV2 to TRBJ1-1; weak D call: TRBD1 (5 bases). Trimming shortened V by 5 bases and J by 1 base, and 11 bases separated the two germline ends. From germline, CDR1 is SNHLY and CDR2 FYNNEI. The CDR3 has 14 residues. DNA for the CDR3: TGTGCCAGCAGTAAGACAGCGTGGAACACTGAAGCTTTCTTT. As protein: CASSKTAWNTEAFF.

The chain links TRBV9 to TRBJ1-1, with a weak D call TRBD1 (6 bases). CDR3 length: 17 amino acids. V lost 3 bases, J lost 0 bases, and 18 bases lay in between. Germline V gene sequence: CDR1 SGDLS, CDR2 YYNGEE. CDR3 residues: CASSAFSFTGMNTEAFF. CDR3 nucleotides: TGTGCCAGCAGCGCCTTCTCCTTTACAGGGATGAACACTGAAGCTTTCTTT.

The J gene is TRBJ1-6, the V gene TRBV21-1. TRBV21-1 is classified as a pseudogene. The length of the CDR3 is 15 residues. The CDR3 DNA sequence: TGTGCCAGCAGCACCCCGGGACTGGTTAATTCACCCCTCCACTTT. Encoded protein: CASSTPGLVNSPLHF.

The chain uses TRBV6-4 and TRBJ2-3, with 12 bases fitting TRBD1. CDR3 size: 16 residues. With 6 bases clipped from V and 7 bases from J, the junction kept 11 bases outside the gene matches. The germline V gene has CDR1 MRHNA and CDR2 SNTAGT. The CDR3 DNA reads as TGTGCCAGCAGCCACACCCCGGGACAGGGGGCGCATACGCAGTATTTT. It yields the protein CASSHTPGQGAHTQYF.

The chain carries TRBV6-1 and TRBJ2-7; D might be TRBD1 (5 bases). There are 12 residues in the CDR3. CDR1 is MNHNS, CDR2 SASEGT, per germline. The V and J ends lost 2 bases and 5 bases respectively, with 7 bases between them. The CDR3 is CASSEQGNEQYF. The CDR3 region has the DNA TGTGCCAGCAGTGAACAGGGTAACGAGCAGTACTTC.

This clone has only a few counts. The chain carries TRBV18 and TRBJ1-2; D remains ambiguous. Germline CDR1 is KGHSH and CDR2 is LQKENI. Trimming stripped 0 bases from V and 8 bases from J, with 13 bases between. CDR3 length: 14 amino acids. CDR3 sequence reads: CASSPPSGTAGYTF. The CDR3 DNA follows: TGTGCCAGCTCACCACCATCGGGAACCGCGGGCTACACCTTC.

The V gene is TRBV11-2, the J gene TRBJ1-6; D is unclear. CDR1 SGHAT and CDR2 FQNNGV come from the germline V gene. The CDR3 totals 13 residues. The germline V and J ends were trimmed by 5 bases and 8 bases, with 10 bases remaining between them. The CDR3 loop is CASSQQGDSPLHF. CDR3 nucleotide sequence: TGTGCCAGCAGCCAACAAGGAGATTCACCCCTCCACTTT.

The chain has TRBV7-9 and TRBJ1-5; TRBD1 matches 8 bases. CDR3 length: 14 amino acids. Germline V gene data show CDR1 as SEHNR and CDR2 as FQNEAQ (reference sequence). Trimming cost V 5 bases and J 7 bases; bases outside gene matches: 7. CDR3 residues: CASSPTTGEQPQHF. In DNA, the CDR3 is TGTGCCAGCAGCCCGACGACAGGGGAACAGCCCCAGCATTTT.

The J gene is TRBJ1-5, the V gene TRBV7-9, with D possibly matching TRBD1 (5 bases). The CDR3 loop spans 16 amino acids. V was pared by 5 bases and J by 2 bases, with 16 bases between. Germline V gene data show CDR1 as SEHNR and CDR2 as FQNEAQ (reference sequence). The CDR3 is CASSSLGRAGNQPQHF. CDR3 nucleotides: TGTGCCAGCAGCAGTTTGGGCAGGGCCGGCAATCAGCCCCAGCATTTT.

The V and J genes are TRBV19 and TRBJ1-1; a weak D match, TRBD1 (5 bases). CDR3 length: 14 amino acids. Trimming pared 3 bases from V and 5 bases from J, leaving 13 bases between. Germline CDR1 and CDR2: LNHDA and SQIVND (reference sequence). The CDR3 loop is CASSIGREGTEAFF. CDR3 sequence (DNA): TGTGCCAGTAGTATCGGTCGGGAGGGGACTGAAGCTTTCTTT. The full variable domain, in which reference TRBV19 and TRBJ1-1 provide the parts outside the CDR3, is DGGITQSPKYLFRKEGQNVTLSCEQNLNHDAMYWYRQDPGQGLRLIYYSQIVNDFQKGDIAEGYSVSREKKESFPLTVTSAQKNPTAFYLCASSIGREGTEAFFGQGTRLTVV.